This TCR beta chain was recovered during a study of cytomegalovirus exposure and HLA in healthy donors. Study-wide findings and caveats: Confirmation was obtained in vitro that a few CMV-associated chains are specific for CMV antigens.

This clone was picked up a small number of times. Its antigen remains unidentified. The V end was cut by 3 bases, the J end by 8 bases, with 14 bases between. Germline loops: CDR1 SEHNR, CDR2 FQNEAQ (reference sequence). The CDR3 is made up of 14 amino acids. Generated by immunoSEQ multiplex PCR, the TCRdb table keeps only in-frame clones and is missing some. The table has roughly 120,000 clones, about nine tenths seen once. The source material was PBMCs. The chain has TRBV7-9 and TRBJ2-1; no firm D call. This sequence originates from a woman aged 18-35 years in good health and CMV-seronegative. This CDR3 is CASSFAARRDEQFF. For the CDR3, the DNA is TGTGCCAGCAGCTTTGCGGCCCGTCGGGATGAGCAGTTCTTC.